The 26 T cell receptor beta chains in this list originate from one sample, sequenced in a study of T cell responses to AZD1222 COVID-19 vaccine. Profiled with immunoSEQ multiplex PCR; TCRdb holds only in-frame clones, not every one. The sample lists 77,000 or so clones, around 86% occurring once. Here the sequenced sample was peripheral blood, taken 28 days after the second AZD1222 dose. Receptor source: an adult who received the AZD1222 COVID-19 vaccine.

The gene calls are TRBV7-2 and TRBJ2-7; 11 bases map to TRBD2. The germline V gene has CDR1 SGHTA and CDR2 FQGNSA. This CDR3 has 13 residues. The trim removed 4 bases at V and 5 bases at J, leaving 1 base unmatched. Here the CDR3 reads CASSSSGGNEQYF. The CDR3 DNA follows: TGTGCCAGCAGCTCTAGCGGGGGGAACGAGCAGTACTTC.

V gene TRBV5-1 combines with J gene TRBJ2-3; a possible D gene is TRBD2 (6 bases). The CDR3 contains 17 residues. CDR1 is SGHRS and CDR2 is YFSETQ in the germline V gene. Trimming shortened V by 0 bases and J by 0 bases, and 14 bases separated the two germline ends. The DNA of the CDR3 is TGCGCCAGCAGCTTGGCCATCGGCGGGGAAAGCACAGATACGCAGTATTTT. It encodes CASSLAIGGESTDTQYF.

Here the CDR3 reads CASSLDSYGYTF. The CDR3 coding sequence is TGTGCCAGCAGTTTAGACAGCTATGGCTACACCTTC. This chain joins TRBV12-3 or TRBV12-4 and TRBJ1-2; D remains ambiguous. V was shortened by 1 base and J by 4 bases, with 4 bases between the two germline ends. This CDR3 comprises 12 residues.

V gene TRBV11-3 combines with J gene TRBJ2-5; D is perhaps TRBD2 (5 bases). Looked up from germline, CDR1 is SGHNT and CDR2 is YENEEA. This CDR3 contains 13 residues. V lost 2 bases to trimming and J lost 2 bases, with 6 bases between them. CDR3 in DNA: TGTGCCAGCAGCTTACGCGGGCAAGAGACCCAGTACTTC. Its translation is CASSLRGQETQYF.

This clone came up once. The genes are TRBV12-5 and TRBJ2-7; D is ambiguous. Germline V gives CDR1 LGHNT, CDR2 FRNRAP. V was shortened by 0 bases and J by 3 bases, with 3 bases between the two germline ends. The CDR3 extends over 12 amino acids. In nucleotides, the CDR3 is TGTGCTAGTGGTTTGGTGTACTACGAGCAGTACTTC. It yields the protein CASGLVYYEQYF.

V usage is TRBV13 and J usage is TRBJ2-1; no definite D call. Per the germline V gene, CDR1 is PRHDT and CDR2 is FYEKMQ (reference sequence). Trimming pared 4 bases from V and 5 bases from J, leaving 12 bases between. This CDR3 has 14 residues. The CDR3 reads CASSWAPYNNEQFF. The DNA of the CDR3 is TGTGCCAGCAGCTGGGCGCCCTATAACAATGAGCAGTTCTTC.

The genes are TRBV6-5 and TRBJ1-4; tentatively, D is TRBD1 (5 bases). Germline CDR1 MNHEY, CDR2 SVGAGI. There are 14 residues in the CDR3. V was trimmed by 6 bases and J by 8 bases, leaving 16 bases between them. The CDR3 region has the DNA TGTGCCAGCAGGGCGCGGACACTCAACGAAAAACTGTTTTTT. Its translation is CASRARTLNEKLFF.

The V call is TRBV5-1, the J call TRBJ2-3; TRBD2 matches 10 bases. The CDR3 is 17 amino acids. V shed 0 bases, J shed 2 bases, and the junction held 6 bases outside the gene matches. Germline V gene lookup returns CDR1 SGHRS and CDR2 YFSETQ. Written as DNA, the CDR3 is TGCGCCAGCAGCTTGGGAGGACTAGCGGCCCTCACAGATACGCAGTATTTT. Encoded protein: CASSLGGLAALTDTQYF.

The chain joins TRBV7-2 to TRBJ1-5; unclear D gene. CDR1 and CDR2 from the germline V gene are SGHTA and FQGNSA. V lost 5 bases to trimming and J lost 1 base, with 9 bases between them. This CDR3 is built from 14 residues. The CDR3 nucleotides are TGTGCCAGCAGCCCTCAGATGAGCAATCAGCCCCAGCATTTT. It encodes CASSPQMSNQPQHF.

The J gene is TRBJ1-1, the V gene TRBV15, with D tentatively TRBD1 (6 bases). This CDR3 comprises 17 residues. The V gene lost 3 bases and the J gene lost 0 bases, with 17 bases spanning the gap. CDR1 and CDR2 (germline): LNHNV, YYDKDF (reference sequence). DNA for the CDR3: TGTGCCACCAGCAGGGGGGTGGGAGCAGGGGTGAACACTGAAGCTTTCTTT. It specifies CATSRGVGAGVNTEAFF. The variable domain in full, with the rest retrieved from reference TRBV15 and TRBJ1-1, is DAMVIQNPRYQVTQFGKPVTLSCSQTLNHNVMYWYQQKSSQAPKLLFHYYDKDFNNEADTPDNFQSRRPNTSFCFLDIRSPGLGDTAMYLCATSRGVGAGVNTEAFFGQGTRLTVV.

The chain has TRBV7-2 and TRBJ1-5; D is possibly TRBD1 (5 bases). The CDR3 sequence is 13 residues long. Trimming shortened V by 5 bases and J by 9 bases, and 14 bases separated the two germline ends. Per germline, CDR1 SGHTA and CDR2 FQGNSA. CDR3 amino acids: CASSGRVEGPQHF. CDR3 nucleotide sequence: TGTGCCAGCAGCGGCAGGGTCGAAGGGCCCCAGCATTTT.

This chain links TRBV11-2 with TRBJ1-2, with 7 bases matching TRBD1. The germline V gene encodes CDR1 SGHAT and CDR2 FQNNGV. The ends lost 10 bases at V and 8 bases at J; junction bases unmatched: 7. CDR3 length: 11 amino acids. DNA of the CDR3: TGTGCCACGAAGGGGGCGTGGGGCTACACCTTC. This gives the protein CATKGAWGYTF.

The V call is TRBV7-8, the J call TRBJ1-1, with D tentatively TRBD1 (5 bases). This CDR3 contains 16 residues. CDR1 is SGHVS and CDR2 is FQNEAQ in the germline V gene. Trimming cost V 5 bases and J 5 bases, with 21 bases left between them. In DNA, the CDR3 is TGTGCCAGCAGCGAGGGCCGGGGAGGGGTCTTTACTGAAGCTTTCTTT. Protein sequence: CASSEGRGGVFTEAFF.

This clone has just one count. In DNA form, the CDR3 reads TGTGCCAGCACGTCAGGGAGGAGGGATGAAGCTTTCTTT. It specifies CASTSGRRDEAFF. The chain is built from TRBV28 and TRBJ1-1; weak D call: TRBD1 (5 bases). Germline values: CDR1 MDHEN, CDR2 SYDVKM. The CDR3 covers 13 residues. The V and J ends lost 7 bases and 7 bases respectively, with 16 bases between them. Supplemented by reference TRBV28 and TRBJ1-1, the full variable domain reads DVKVTQSSRYLVKRTGEKVFLECVQDMDHENMFWYRQDPGLGLRLIYFSYDVKMKEKGDIPEGYSVSREKKERFSLILESASTNQTSMYLCASTSGRRDEAFFGQGTRLTVV.

V usage is TRBV6-5 and J usage is TRBJ2-5, with 8 bases matching TRBD1. The CDR3 loop spans 14 amino acids. CDR1 MNHEY and CDR2 SVGAGI come from the germline V gene. Unmatched junction bases numbered 4, after V lost 6 bases and J lost 1 base. The chain's CDR3 is CASSNDRGQETQYF. The CDR3 nucleotides are TGTGCCAGCAGCAACGACAGGGGCCAAGAGACCCAGTACTTC.

This clone came up a few times. The V and J genes are TRBV18 and TRBJ1-4; D remains unclear. The germline V and J ends were trimmed by 1 base and 1 base, with 4 bases remaining between them. Germline lookup yields CDR1 KGHSH and CDR2 LQKENI. There are 14 residues in the CDR3. The CDR3 spells CASSPRQTNEKLFF. The CDR3 nucleotides read TGTGCCAGCTCACCACGGCAAACTAATGAAAAACTGTTTTTT.

This clone is a singleton in its sample. The V gene is TRBV6-6, the J gene TRBJ1-4, with D perhaps TRBD1 (5 bases). The CDR3 length is 15 residues. Per germline, CDR1 MNHNY and CDR2 SVGAGI (reference sequence). Trimming cost V 2 bases and J 8 bases, with 15 bases left between them. CDR3 sequence (DNA): TGTGCCAGCAGTTACACCGGGACCTTCGAAGAAAAACTGTTTTTT. Translated, it gives CASSYTGTFEEKLFF.

V is TRBV9 and J is TRBJ2-1; D is undetermined. CDR3 length: 14 residues. Germline V gives CDR1 SGDLS, CDR2 YYNGEE. The ends were cut back, 2 bases at V and 5 bases at J, with 11 bases in the middle. CDR3 region: CASSVTGFNNEQFF. The CDR3, as DNA: TGTGCCAGCAGCGTGACCGGCTTCAACAATGAGCAGTTCTTC.

V is TRBV6-2 or TRBV6-3 and J is TRBJ1-4; D remains unclear. This CDR3 is 13 amino acids long. Trimming left V 6 bases short and J 9 bases short, with 14 bases between. Germline-derived CDR1 and CDR2 are MNHEY and SVGEGT. CDR3 region: CASSYGEIKKLFF. The DNA of the CDR3 is TGTGCCAGCAGCTATGGAGAGATTAAAAAACTGTTTTTT.

The chain's CDR3 is CAWTNRAVGYTF. Written as DNA, the CDR3 is TGTGCCTGGACTAACCGGGCCGTCGGCTACACCTTC. The V call is TRBV30, the J call TRBJ1-2; no clear D gene. CDR3 length: 12 amino acids. The V and J ends lost 4 bases and 8 bases respectively, with 14 bases between them. Germline CDR1 GTSNPN, CDR2 SVGIG (reference sequence).

This chain connects TRBV5-4 to TRBJ1-4; maybe TRBD1 (6 bases). Per germline, CDR1 SGHNT and CDR2 YYREEE (reference sequence). Trimming shortened V by 0 bases and J by 3 bases, and 12 bases separated the two germline ends. CDR3 length: 16 amino acids. In DNA form, the CDR3 reads TGTGCCAGCAGCTTGGATGGGGGCAGGGCTAATGAAAAACTGTTTTTT. This encodes CASSLDGGRANEKLFF.

This chain joins TRBV27 and TRBJ1-6; D gene uncertain. The germline V gene encodes CDR1 MNHEY and CDR2 SMNVEV (reference sequence). This CDR3 is built from 15 residues. V dropped 3 bases and J dropped 9 bases, with 15 bases sitting between them. The CDR3 DNA sequence: TGTGCCAGCAGTTTCGCCCAGGCCGGTGGTTCACCCCTCCACTTT. Protein: CASSFAQAGGSPLHF.

Here the CDR3 reads CASSLHQFSEKLFF. The CDR3 region has the DNA TGTGCCAGCAGTTTACACCAATTCAGTGAAAAACTGTTTTTT. The chain employs TRBV28 and TRBJ1-4; no reliable D call. V lost 2 bases and J 7 bases, leaving 11 bases between the germline ends. There are 14 residues in the CDR3. Germline assignment: CDR1 MDHEN and CDR2 SYDVKM.

This chain links TRBV7-2 with TRBJ1-5, with D possibly matching TRBD1 (5 bases). The CDR3 has 16 residues. Trimming shortened V by 5 bases and J by 6 bases, and 20 bases separated the two germline ends. Germline-derived CDR1 and CDR2 are SGHTA and FQGNSA. CDR3 nucleotide sequence: TGTGCCAGCAGCGATACAGTAGGGGTAAATGGTCAGCCCCAGCATTTT. This encodes CASSDTVGVNGQPQHF.

V is TRBV7-3 and J is TRBJ2-1; the D is unclear. CDR3 length equals 14 residues. Germline-derived CDR1 and CDR2 are SGHTA and FQGTGA. Trimming shortened V by 1 base and J by 6 bases, and 10 bases separated the two germline ends. Written as DNA, the CDR3 is TGTGCCAGCAGCTTAAACTCGGGTAGCAATGAGCAGTTCTTC. Translation gives CASSLNSGSNEQFF.

The J gene is TRBJ1-2, the V gene TRBV30, with a weak D call TRBD1 (5 bases). The CDR3 length is 14 residues. Trimming shortened V by 4 bases and J by 6 bases, and 18 bases separated the two germline ends. CDR1 GTSNPN and CDR2 SVGIG come from the germline V gene (reference sequence). The CDR3 region is CAWKSLAGWHGYTF. CDR3 DNA sequence: TGTGCCTGGAAGTCCCTGGCAGGGTGGCATGGCTACACCTTC. The whole variable domain, filled in from reference TRBV30 and TRBJ1-2, reads SQTIHQWPATLVQPVGSPLSLECTVEGTSNPNLYWYRQAAGRGLQLLFYSVGIGQISSEVPQNLSASRPQDRQFILSSKKLLLSDSGFYLCAWKSLAGWHGYTFGSGTRLTVV.